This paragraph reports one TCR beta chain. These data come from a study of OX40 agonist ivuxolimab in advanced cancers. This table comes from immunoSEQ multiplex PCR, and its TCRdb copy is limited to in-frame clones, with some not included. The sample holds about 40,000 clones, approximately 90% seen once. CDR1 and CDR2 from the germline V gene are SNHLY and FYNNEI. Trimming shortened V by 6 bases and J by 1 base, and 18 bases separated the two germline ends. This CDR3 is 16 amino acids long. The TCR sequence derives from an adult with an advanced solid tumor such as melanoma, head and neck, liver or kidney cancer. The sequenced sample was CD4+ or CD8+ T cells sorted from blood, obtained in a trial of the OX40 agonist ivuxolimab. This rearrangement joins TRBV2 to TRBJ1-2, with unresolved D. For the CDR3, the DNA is TGTGCCAGCAGGGGTGGCCAGACCCCGTTTAACTATGGCTACACCTTC. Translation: CASRGGQTPFNYGYTF.